The 31 T cell receptor beta chains presented below share a single source sample, sequenced in a study of PD-1 blockade in classical Hodgkin lymphoma. Here immunoSEQ multiplex PCR was the method, and the copy in TCRdb shows in-frame clones only, minus some. The sample carries some 64,000 clones, 85% to 90% recorded once. Each patient experienced a relapse that followed autologous stem cell transplantation, and brentuximab vedotin exposure varied. Sequenced material: peripheral blood mononuclear cells (PBMCs), taken at baseline. These receptors were collected from a human donor with classical Hodgkin lymphoma.

V and J are TRBV28 and TRBJ1-2, with TRBD1 matching over 8 bases. Per the germline V gene, CDR1 is MDHEN and CDR2 is SYDVKM. The CDR3 runs 13 residues. V shed 7 bases and J 7 bases; nucleotides not matched to a gene: 8. The CDR3 here is CASNILTGVGYTF. The CDR3 nucleotides read TGTGCCAGCAATATACTGACAGGGGTTGGCTACACCTTC.

This clone was detected a few times. This rearrangement joins TRBV4-1 to TRBJ1-5; no firm D call. Germline V gene lookup returns CDR1 MGHRA and CDR2 YSYEKL. CDR3 length equals 13 residues. Trimming removed 2 bases from V and 4 bases from J, with 6 bases in between. This CDR3 is CASSQQANQPQHF. Written as DNA, the CDR3 is TGCGCCAGCAGCCAACAGGCGAATCAGCCCCAGCATTTT.

The chain uses TRBV10-3 and TRBJ2-7; D possibly corresponds to TRBD1 (6 bases). The length of the CDR3 is 15 residues. Germline CDR1 and CDR2: ENHRY and SYGVKD. The ends were cut back, 6 bases at V and 2 bases at J, with 17 bases in the middle. The CDR3: CAISSPRGITYEQYF. The CDR3 DNA reads TGTGCCATCAGCTCCCCCAGGGGAATAACCTACGAGCAGTACTTC.

The chain has TRBV6-1 and TRBJ2-4; D remains unclear. The CDR3 consists of 15 residues. Trimming removed 9 bases at V and 0 bases at J, with 15 bases between. Germline CDR1 reads MNHNS; CDR2 reads SASEGT. The CDR3 nucleotides are TGTGCCAGTAGACCCCAGGTTCAAGCCAAAAACATTCAGTACTTC. It specifies CASRPQVQAKNIQYF.

The chain joins TRBV5-1 to TRBJ2-3; D gene ambiguous. The CDR3 runs 16 residues. Trimming removed 4 bases from V and 0 bases from J, with 15 bases in between. Germline CDR1 and CDR2: SGHRS and YFSETQ. CDR3 DNA sequence: TGCGCCAGCAGCCCTCGGATCTCCTCTAGCACAGATACGCAGTATTTT. This gives the protein CASSPRISSSTDTQYF. Supplemented by reference TRBV5-1 and TRBJ2-3, the full variable domain reads KAGVTQTPRYLIKTRGQQVTLSCSPISGHRSVSWYQQTPGQGLQFLFEYFSETQRNKGNFPGRFSGRQFSNSRSEMNVSTLELGDSALYLCASSPRISSSTDTQYFGPGTRLTVL.

The chain couples TRBV13 to TRBJ2-3; D is unresolved. CDR1 PRHDT and CDR2 FYEKMQ come from the germline V gene (reference sequence). Trimming stripped 5 bases from V and 5 bases from J, with 8 bases between. This CDR3 comprises 12 residues. Here the CDR3 DNA reads TGTGCCAGCAGCCCCTTAGGAGATACGCAGTATTTT. This translates into CASSPLGDTQYF. Based on the CDR3 plus reference TRBV13 and TRBJ2-3, the full variable domain is AAGVIQSPRHLIKEKRETATLKCYPIPRHDTVYWYQQGPGQDPQFLISFYEKMQSDKGSIPDRFSAQQFSDYHSELNMSSLELGDSALYFCASSPLGDTQYFGPGTRLTVL.

This clone was picked up one time. This sequence joins TRBV6-4 and TRBJ1-4; D is perhaps TRBD1 (5 bases). Germline V lookup: CDR1 MRHNA, CDR2 SNTAGT. This CDR3 spans 13 amino acids. Trimming removed 4 bases from V and 10 bases from J, with 13 bases in between. The CDR3 region has the DNA TGTGCCAGCAGTGCCGGGCAGGGAGGAAAACTGTTTTTT. This gives the protein CASSAGQGGKLFF.

The CDR3 loop reads CAVVSPPGRLFF. The CDR3 DNA is TGTGCCGTCGTGTCCCCCCCAGGGCGGCTGTTTTTT. This rearrangement joins TRBV2 to TRBJ2-2; a weak D match, TRBD1 (5 bases). The CDR3 sequence is 12 residues long. Trimming cost V 11 bases and J 13 bases, with 20 bases left between them. The V gene's germline CDR1 is SNHLY and CDR2 FYNNEI.

The chain employs TRBV4-1 and TRBJ1-5; D gene uncertain. This CDR3 contains 13 residues. Trimming took off 3 bases at V and 7 bases at J, with 10 bases between the two ends. From germline, CDR1 is MGHRA and CDR2 YSYEKL. The CDR3: CASSQNSDQPQHF. DNA of the CDR3: TGCGCCAGCAGCCAGAACAGTGACCAGCCCCAGCATTTT.

The chain uses TRBV4-2 and TRBJ2-5; the match to TRBD2 covers 9 bases. The germline CDR1 and CDR2 sequences are LGHNA and YNFKEQ. CDR3 length equals 16 residues. Trimming removed 3 bases from V and 3 bases from J; junction bases left unmatched: 8. Here the CDR3 reads CASSQVGSGGKETQYF. In DNA form, the CDR3 reads TGTGCCAGCAGCCAGGTCGGTAGCGGGGGAAAAGAGACCCAGTACTTC.

V usage is TRBV29-1 and J usage is TRBJ2-2; D gene uncertain. This CDR3 is 12 amino acids long. Trimming took off 1 base at V and 5 bases at J, with 5 bases between the two ends. Germline CDR1 SQVTM, CDR2 ANQGSEA. The CDR3: CSVEAQTGELFF. The CDR3 DNA reads TGCAGCGTTGAAGCTCAGACCGGGGAGCTGTTTTTT.

The J gene is TRBJ2-5, the V gene TRBV7-2; TRBD2 agrees at 13 bases. The germline CDR1 and CDR2 sequences are SGHTA and FQGNSA. V dropped 5 bases and J dropped 5; count of bases not matched to a gene: 8. The CDR3 is 16 residues long. The CDR3 reads CASSPTSGGALETQYF. The CDR3 DNA reads as TGTGCCAGCAGCCCTACTAGCGGGGGGGCCCTGGAGACCCAGTACTTC.

The chain joins TRBV11-2 to TRBJ1-1, with D unclear. Trimming stripped 5 bases from V and 3 bases from J, with 10 bases between. Germline assignment: CDR1 SGHAT and CDR2 FQNNGV. The CDR3 spans 13 residues. CDR3 loop: CASSLFRDTEAFF. In nucleotides, the CDR3 is TGTGCCAGCAGCCTCTTTAGGGACACTGAAGCTTTCTTT.

The chain couples TRBV28 to TRBJ1-4; a possible D gene is TRBD1 (6 bases). The V end was cut by 5 bases, the J end by 14 bases, with 21 bases between. The germline gives CDR1 MDHEN, CDR2 SYDVKM. The CDR3 is made up of 14 amino acids. As DNA, the CDR3 is TGTGCCAGCAGTAAAGACAGGCCCCACGTATTGCTGTTTTTT. Amino acids: CASSKDRPHVLLFF.

V is TRBV27 and J is TRBJ2-5; possible D gene TRBD2, 6 bases. The CDR3 contains 12 residues. The V end was cut by 10 bases, the J end by 5 bases, with 14 bases between. Germline values: CDR1 MNHEY, CDR2 SMNVEV (reference sequence). The CDR3 DNA reads TGTGCCACCGGGGCGGGACCGGAGACCCAGTACTTC. It codes for CATGAGPETQYF.

Concerning this clone: At one end the junction does not follow the germline gene, possibly because of a read error. The chain links TRBV7-7 to TRBJ2-5; possible D gene TRBD2, 6 bases. Germline loops: CDR1 SSHAT, CDR2 FNYEAQ (reference sequence). The CDR3 covers 15 residues. CDR3 sequence: CASSPQSAGQETQYF. For the CDR3, the DNA is TGTGCTAGCAGTCCCCAGTCGGCGGGGCAAGAGACCCAGTACTTC.

The rearrangement uses TRBV28 and TRBJ1-3, with D tentatively TRBD1 (5 bases). The CDR3 is 14 amino acids. Looked up from germline, CDR1 is MDHEN and CDR2 is SYDVKM. Trimming took off 5 bases at V and 2 bases at J, with 10 bases between the two ends. For the CDR3, the DNA is TGTGCCAGCAGTCCACAGGTAGCTGGAAACACCATATATTTT. This translates into CASSPQVAGNTIYF.

The J gene is TRBJ2-2, the V gene TRBV7-6, with 12 bases fitting TRBD2. Germline CDR1 is SGHVS and CDR2 is FNYEAQ. The V gene end was trimmed by 6 bases and the J gene end by 5 bases; junction bases not matched to a gene: 7. The CDR3 contains 16 residues. CDR3 region: CASSRTGTSGTGELFF. CDR3 coding DNA: TGTGCCAGCAGTCGTACCGGGACTAGCGGGACCGGGGAGCTGTTTTTT.

CDR3 DNA sequence: TGTGCCAGCAGCCCAGGACTAGCACCTCTCTACGAGCAGTACTTC. Encoded protein: CASSPGLAPLYEQYF. V gene TRBV5-6 combines with J gene TRBJ2-7; 8 bases align to TRBD2. Trimming took 4 bases from V and 3 from J; bases not matched to a gene: 9. Germline V lookup: CDR1 SGHDT, CDR2 YYEEEE. The CDR3 runs to 15 residues.

The V call is TRBV6-5, the J call TRBJ2-7; D remains unclear. CDR1 is MNHEY and CDR2 is SVGAGI in the germline V gene. The CDR3 totals 11 residues. V gave up 4 bases and J gave up 3 bases, with 4 bases separating them. The CDR3 DNA follows: TGTGCCAGCAGTTCGATCTACGAGCAGTACTTC. Its protein is CASSSIYEQYF.

The rearrangement links TRBV30 to TRBJ2-5; TRBD1 is a possible D gene (5 bases). V lost 5 bases to trimming and J lost 3 bases, with 10 bases between them. Germline values: CDR1 GTSNPN, CDR2 SVGIG (reference sequence). The CDR3 consists of 12 residues. Written as DNA, the CDR3 is TGTGCCTGGGGACAAACAAAAGAGACCCAGTACTTC. It translates to CAWGQTKETQYF.

This chain uses TRBV21-1 with TRBJ1-2; the DNA was not compared with TRBD1, the D call given in the table. TRBV21-1 is recorded as a pseudogene. There are 18 residues in the CDR3. The CDR3 is CASSNGGRSDSPNYGYTF. The CDR3 nucleotides are TGTGCCAGCAGCAATGGGGGCCGATCGGACAGCCCTAACTATGGCTACACCTTC.

The chain uses TRBV5-1 and TRBJ2-1, with TRBD1 matching 9 bases. The CDR3 extends over 15 amino acids. V shed 2 bases and J 6 bases; nucleotides not matched to a gene: 6. Germline CDR1 and CDR2: SGHRS and YFSETQ. CDR3 bases: TGCGCCAGCAGCTTCGGGACAGGGTTAATCAATGAGCAGTTCTTC. Translating gives CASSFGTGLINEQFF.

This clone was seen a handful of times. The chain links TRBV4-2 to TRBJ1-5, with D possibly TRBD1 on 6 matching bases. The CDR3 covers 16 residues. The germline CDR1 and CDR2 sequences are LGHNA and YNFKEQ. The V and J ends lost 2 bases and 9 bases respectively, with 20 bases between them. CDR3 protein: CASSQTEQGFDGPQHF. The CDR3 DNA is TGTGCCAGCAGCCAAACCGAACAGGGTTTTGATGGGCCCCAGCATTTT.

This chain joins TRBV27 and TRBJ2-7; D is perhaps TRBD2 (6 bases). The CDR3 loop spans 12 amino acids. V lost 4 bases, J lost 2 bases, and 6 bases lay in between. CDR1 is MNHEY and CDR2 is SMNVEV in the germline V gene (reference sequence). DNA for the CDR3: TGTGCCAGCAGTTCGGGGGCCTACGAGCAGTACTTC. Protein sequence: CASSSGAYEQYF.

The V and J genes are TRBV7-2 and TRBJ1-2, with 8 nucleotides matching TRBD1. Germline CDR1 SGHTA, CDR2 FQGNSA. After removal of 3 bases from V and 7 bases from J, the junction contained 7 bases not matched to a gene. The CDR3 loop spans 14 amino acids. CDR3 sequence reads: CASSLRTGRSGYTF. The CDR3 bases are TGTGCCAGCAGCTTGAGGACAGGGAGGAGTGGCTACACCTTC.

The rearrangement links TRBV9 to TRBJ2-7; 9 nucleotides agree with TRBD2. V trimming: 4 bases; J trimming: 5 bases; junction bases outside the gene matches: 7. Germline loops: CDR1 SGDLS, CDR2 YYNGEE. This CDR3 is 14 amino acids long. CDR3 sequence reads: CASSPGLARHEQYF. DNA of the CDR3: TGTGCCAGCAGCCCAGGACTAGCGCGCCACGAGCAGTACTTC. The complete variable domain, with remaining parts taken from reference TRBV9 and TRBJ2-7, reads DSGVTQTPKHLITATGQRVTLRCSPRSGDLSVYWYQQSLDQGLQFLIQYYNGEERAKGNILERFSAQQFPDLHSELNLSSLELGDSALYFCASSPGLARHEQYFGPGTRLTVT.

The V and J genes are TRBV6-1 and TRBJ2-3; a weak D match, TRBD1 (5 bases). Germline V CDR1 and CDR2: MNHNS, SASEGT. Trimming removed 0 bases from V and 6 bases from J, with 13 bases in between. This CDR3 comprises 15 residues. DNA of the CDR3: TGTGCCAGCAGTGAAGCGATTTCCTGGGGCGATACGCAGTATTTT. It encodes CASSEAISWGDTQYF.

This chain joins TRBV19 and TRBJ1-5; 7 nucleotides match TRBD1. Losses at the gene ends were 4 bases for V and 0 bases for J; bases not matched to a gene: 12. This CDR3 is 18 amino acids long. CDR1 and CDR2 from the germline V gene are LNHDA and SQIVND (reference sequence). The DNA for the CDR3 is TGTGCCAGTAGTAACTCCGGGACAGCCCTTTATAGCAATCAGCCCCAGCATTTT. This encodes CASSNSGTALYSNQPQHF.

The chain has TRBV9 and TRBJ2-2, with 7 bases lining up with TRBD1. Germline trimming cut 3 bases from V and 1 base from J; bases unmatched to any gene: 6. The germline gives CDR1 SGDLS, CDR2 YYNGEE. The CDR3 contains 16 residues. The CDR3 loop is CASSARTGLNTGELFF. The CDR3 DNA reads TGTGCCAGCAGCGCTCGGACAGGTCTGAACACCGGGGAGCTGTTTTTT.

This chain connects TRBV4-1 to TRBJ2-7; the match to TRBD1 covers 7 bases. This CDR3 is built from 15 residues. Germline CDR1 reads MGHRA; CDR2 reads YSYEKL. With 3 bases clipped from V and 3 bases from J, the junction kept 8 bases outside the gene matches. CDR3 nucleotides: TGCGCCAGCAGCCAGACCGGGACAGCGCTCTACGAGCAGTACTTC. Amino acids: CASSQTGTALYEQYF.